The 5 T cell receptor beta chains reported below all come from one sample, sequenced in a study of Ad26.COV2.S vaccination and SARS-CoV-2 variants. The treatment: about 20 received Ad26.COV2.S at low or high dose, single or two shots; roughly five received placebo; per-sample allocation not given. The samples date from day 63 after the first vaccine or placebo injection. Using immunoSEQ multiplex PCR, the repertoire was profiled, and TCRdb retains in-frame clones only, with some absent. Among some 520,000 clones listed, about 83% were seen once. The source material was peripheral blood, sampled in a trial of Ad26.COV2.S vaccine versus placebo. These receptors came from a person between 18 and 65 years old who received the Ad26.COV2.S COVID-19 vaccine or a placebo.

The chain is built from TRBV7-2 and TRBJ1-1; D gene uncertain. From germline, CDR1 is SGHTA and CDR2 FQGNSA. This CDR3 is 13 amino acids long. V lost 1 base, J lost 8 bases, and 11 bases lay in between. The CDR3 nucleotides read TGTGCCAGCAGCTTAGATTTTACAGTCGAAGCTTTCTTT. This codes for CASSLDFTVEAFF.

The CDR3 DNA sequence: TGTGCCAGTAGCACCCAGGGGACAGGGGGCTATGGCTACACCTTC. Encoded protein: CASSTQGTGGYGYTF. This chain joins TRBV19 and TRBJ1-2; TRBD1 matches at 11 bases. The germline V gene encodes CDR1 LNHDA and CDR2 SQIVND (reference sequence). Trimming removed 6 bases from V and 4 bases from J; junction bases left unmatched: 7. The CDR3 is 15 residues long.

This sequence joins TRBV10-3 and TRBJ1-2, with D tentatively TRBD1 (5 bases). Deletions cut 10 bases from V and 0 bases from J, with 12 bases between. CDR1 is ENHRY, CDR2 SYGVKD, per germline. This CDR3 has 13 residues. This CDR3 reads CATQDNSNYGYTF. CDR3 coding DNA: TGTGCCACCCAGGACAACTCTAACTATGGCTACACCTTC.

V is TRBV12-3 or TRBV12-4 and J is TRBJ2-5; D gene unclear. Deletions cut 4 bases from V and 7 bases from J, with 10 bases between. CDR3 size: 12 residues. As DNA, the CDR3 is TGTGCCAGCAGTTCCGCCGTTGGGACCCAGTACTTC. The encoded protein is CASSSAVGTQYF.

This clone was detected only a few times. This rearrangement joins TRBV28 to TRBJ2-7; maybe TRBD2 (6 bases). The V end was cut by 5 bases, the J end by 9 bases, with 26 bases between. This CDR3 comprises 16 residues. The V gene's germline CDR1 is MDHEN and CDR2 SYDVKM. CDR3 sequence reads: CASSQQAQLASGVQYF. CDR3 sequence (DNA): TGTGCCAGCAGTCAACAGGCCCAACTAGCATCCGGAGTGCAGTACTTC.